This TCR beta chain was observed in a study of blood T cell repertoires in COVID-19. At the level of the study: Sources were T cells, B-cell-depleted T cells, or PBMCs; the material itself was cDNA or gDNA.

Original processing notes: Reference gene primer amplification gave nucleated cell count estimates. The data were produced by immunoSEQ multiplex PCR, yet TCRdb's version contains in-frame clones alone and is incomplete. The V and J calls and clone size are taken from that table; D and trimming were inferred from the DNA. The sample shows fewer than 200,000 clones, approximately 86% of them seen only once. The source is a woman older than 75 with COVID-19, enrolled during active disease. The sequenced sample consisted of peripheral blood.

DNA of the CDR3: TGTGCCAGCTCACGAGCCGGGACACCGTACACAGATACGCAGTATTTT. This codes for CASSRAGTPYTDTQYF. The chain joins TRBV18 to TRBJ2-3; perhaps TRBD1 as D (6 bases). The germline gives CDR1 KGHSH, CDR2 LQKENI. The V end lost 4 bases, the J end lost 2 bases, and 16 bases lay between the germline ends. CDR3 length equals 16 residues.